One sample yielded the 23 T cell receptor beta chains listed below, sequenced in a study of blood T cell repertoires in COVID-19. Profiling relied on immunoSEQ multiplex PCR, and the TCRdb table lists in-frame clones only, not all of them. Seen here are around 160,000 clones, about 83% observed once, and the top ten hold more than 4.5%. The specimen was PBMCs or T cells enriched from blood (not recorded which). These receptors all stem from a woman between 50 and 59 years old who had been exposed to COVID-19.

The rearrangement uses TRBV6-1 and TRBJ1-6, with TRBD1 matching 7 bases. Per germline, CDR1 MNHNS and CDR2 SASEGT. CDR3 length: 14 residues. V lost 3 bases and J lost 13; bases outside the gene matches: 9. The CDR3 nucleotides read TGTGCCAGCAGTGAGGGACAGACCCTCGGCCCCCTCCACTTT. Its protein is CASSEGQTLGPLHF.

The gene calls are TRBV19 and TRBJ2-7, with TRBD1 identical over 9 bases. Germline V CDR1 and CDR2: LNHDA, SQIVND (reference sequence). CDR3 length: 13 residues. Germline trimming cut 6 bases from V and 7 bases from J; bases unmatched to any gene: 7. The CDR3 is CASRGTGLREQYF. The CDR3 coding sequence is TGTGCCAGTAGAGGGACAGGGTTACGGGAGCAGTACTTC.

The chain employs TRBV6-2 or TRBV6-3 and TRBJ2-1; D unresolved. V was clipped by 0 bases and J by 2 bases, with 5 bases between them. There are 14 residues in the CDR3. The germline gives CDR1 MNHEY, CDR2 SVGEGT. CDR3 nucleotide sequence: TGTGCCAGCAGTTACTCGAGCCCCTACAATGAGCAGTTCTTC. It translates to CASSYSSPYNEQFF.

V usage is TRBV27 and J usage is TRBJ2-3; D gene ambiguous. CDR1 and CDR2 from the germline V gene are MNHEY and SMNVEV (reference sequence). The CDR3 covers 13 residues. V lost 6 bases to trimming and J lost 5 bases, with 12 bases between them. The CDR3 DNA sequence: TGTGCCAGCAGCCGCAGGCCCGGAGATACGCAGTATTTT. The encoded protein is CASSRRPGDTQYF.

J is TRBJ2-1 and V is TRBV5-1, with 9 nucleotides matching TRBD1. The CDR3 spans 16 residues. Per the germline V gene, CDR1 is SGHRS and CDR2 is YFSETQ. V shed 7 bases and J 5 bases; nucleotides not matched to a gene: 13. The CDR3 DNA reads TGCGCCAGCGGTACACAGACAGGGGGACTTAACAATGAGCAGTTCTTC. It yields the protein CASGTQTGGLNNEQFF.

The chain combines TRBV5-1 with TRBJ2-2; TRBD2 is a possible D gene (5 bases). The V gene lost 6 bases and the J gene lost 5 bases, with 11 bases spanning the gap. CDR3 length: 13 amino acids. Germline V gene lookup returns CDR1 SGHRS and CDR2 YFSETQ. CDR3: CASTGVRTGELFF. Written as DNA, the CDR3 is TGCGCCAGCACCGGGGTCCGGACCGGGGAGCTGTTTTTT. Drawing the rest from reference TRBV5-1 and TRBJ2-2, the complete variable domain is KAGVTQTPRYLIKTRGQQVTLSCSPISGHRSVSWYQQTPGQGLQFLFEYFSETQRNKGNFPGRFSGRQFSNSRSEMNVSTLELGDSALYLCASTGVRTGELFFGEGSRLTVL.

The chain couples TRBV7-9 to TRBJ2-1, with TRBD1 matching 10 bases. The germline V gene encodes CDR1 SEHNR and CDR2 FQNEAQ (reference sequence). Trimming at V came to 1 base and at J to 16 bases, leaving 16 bases not matched to a gene. This CDR3 is built from 16 residues. The CDR3 DNA is TGTGCCAGCAGCTTAGGCCCCGGGACAGGGGAACTTCGGGCTTTCTTC. It codes for CASSLGPGTGELRAFF.

This rearrangement joins TRBV6-2 or TRBV6-3 to TRBJ2-7; D not resolved. V lost 4 bases to trimming and J lost 0 bases, with 13 bases between them. This CDR3 has 15 amino acids. Germline CDR1 is MNHEY and CDR2 is SVGEGT. This chain's CDR3 is CASSSERIPSYEQYF. CDR3 sequence (DNA): TGTGCCAGCAGTTCCGAGAGAATTCCCTCCTACGAGCAGTACTTC.

This chain uses TRBV19 with TRBJ1-3; 8 positions match TRBD1. This CDR3 is built from 16 residues. V lost 4 bases, J lost 4 bases, and 9 bases stayed unmatched. CDR1 is LNHDA and CDR2 is SQIVND in the germline V gene (reference sequence). The DNA of the CDR3 is TGTGCCAGTAGTAGACAGGGGTTTTCTGCCGGAAACACCATATATTTT. This translates into CASSRQGFSAGNTIYF.

The chain has TRBV7-2 and TRBJ1-3; D is unclear. Trimming removed 1 base from V and 3 bases from J, with 13 bases in between. This CDR3 region has 16 residues. Germline V gives CDR1 SGHTA, CDR2 FQGNSA. The CDR3 bases are TGTGCCAGCAGCTTAGTCCCACTCGATCGTGGAAACACCATATATTTT. Residues: CASSLVPLDRGNTIYF. The full variable domain, in which reference TRBV7-2 and TRBJ1-3 provide the parts outside the CDR3, is GAGVSQSPSNKVTEKGKDVELRCDPISGHTALYWYRQSLGQGLEFLIYFQGNSAPDKSGLPSDRFSAERTGGSVSTLTIQRTQQEDSAVYLCASSLVPLDRGNTIYFGEGSWLTVV.

V gene TRBV11-3 combines with J gene TRBJ2-2, with D unclear. CDR1 is SGHNT, CDR2 YENEEA, per germline. Trimming removed 0 bases at V and 7 bases at J, with 3 bases between. The length of the CDR3 is 12 residues. CDR3 sequence: CASSLESGELFF. The CDR3 DNA reads TGTGCCAGCAGCTTAGAGAGCGGGGAGCTGTTTTTT.

This sequence joins TRBV7-2 and TRBJ2-7; D unclear. Germline CDR1 reads SGHTA; CDR2 reads FQGNSA. Trimming took off 3 bases at V and 0 bases at J, with 9 bases between the two ends. This CDR3 region has 14 residues. The CDR3 here is CASSFQQTSYEQYF. For the CDR3, the DNA is TGTGCCAGCAGCTTCCAACAGACCTCCTACGAGCAGTACTTC.

The chain recombines TRBV2 with TRBJ2-5; 7 bases align to TRBD1. The CDR3 sequence is 15 residues long. Germline loops: CDR1 SNHLY, CDR2 FYNNEI. The junction had 9 bases not matched to a gene; V was cut back by 6 bases and J by 2 bases. CDR3 sequence reads: CASRIPGQPQETQYF. CDR3 DNA sequence: TGTGCCAGCAGGATACCGGGACAGCCTCAAGAGACCCAGTACTTC.

The chain couples TRBV6-1 to TRBJ2-7; 8 bases map to TRBD2. V lost 1 base to trimming and J lost 4 bases; unmatched junction nucleotides: 6. The CDR3 has 15 amino acids. Germline V lookup: CDR1 MNHNS, CDR2 SASEGT. CDR3 residues: CASSEGASGSYEQYF. CDR3 sequence (DNA): TGTGCCAGCAGTGAAGGGGCTAGCGGGTCTTACGAGCAGTACTTC.

As concerns this clone: Other DNA variants within this sample encode the same CDR3. The CDR3 protein is CASSVGGEGYEQYF. The CDR3 nucleotides are TGTGCCAGCAGCGTAGGTGGGGAGGGCTACGAGCAGTACTTC. The V call is TRBV9, the J call TRBJ2-7, with 7 nucleotides matching TRBD2. This CDR3 is built from 14 residues. Germline V lookup: CDR1 SGDLS, CDR2 YYNGEE. The junction had 3 bases not matched to a gene; V was cut back by 0 bases and J by 3 bases. Filled out from reference TRBV9 and TRBJ2-7, the complete variable domain reads DSGVTQTPKHLITATGQRVTLRCSPRSGDLSVYWYQQSLDQGLQFLIQYYNGEERAKGNILERFSAQQFPDLHSELNLSSLELGDSALYFCASSVGGEGYEQYFGPGTRLTVT.

The CDR3 nucleotides read TGTGCCACCAGTGATTTGCCCGGGAACACTGAAGCTTTCTTT. Protein sequence: CATSDLPGNTEAFF. This chain links TRBV24-1 with TRBJ1-1; D not certain. Germline V gives CDR1 KGHDR, CDR2 SFDVKD. The V gene lost 0 bases and the J gene lost 1 base, with 5 bases spanning the gap. The CDR3 sequence is 14 residues long.

This clone has just a few counts. The rearrangement links TRBV4-3 to TRBJ2-7; perhaps TRBD1 as D (5 bases). The germline V gene has CDR1 LGHNA and CDR2 YSLEER. The CDR3 length is 15 residues. V lost 0 bases and J 2 bases, leaving 11 bases between the germline ends. Here the CDR3 DNA reads TGCGCCAGCAGCCAAGATTCAGGACATCCCTACGAGCAGTACTTC. It yields the protein CASSQDSGHPYEQYF.

The chain couples TRBV7-2 to TRBJ2-7; TRBD2 is a possible D gene (7 bases). The CDR3 runs to 13 residues. The germline V gene has CDR1 SGHTA and CDR2 FQGNSA. Between the trimmed V and J ends, which lost 5 bases and 9 bases, there was a span of 17 bases. The CDR3 nucleotides are TGTGCCAGCAGCCCTCGGCGGGGGCTGGGGCAGTACTTC. The encoded protein is CASSPRRGLGQYF.

The chain combines TRBV6-2 or TRBV6-3 with TRBJ2-5; the match to TRBD2 covers 11 bases. The CDR3 spans 16 residues. After removal of 6 bases from V and 3 bases from J, the junction contained 9 bases not matched to a gene. Germline V gene lookup returns CDR1 MNHEY and CDR2 SVGEGT. The CDR3 is CASSPTSGDLKETQYF. The CDR3 DNA is TGTGCCAGCAGCCCGACTAGCGGGGACCTAAAAGAGACCCAGTACTTC.

This clone was observed a handful of times. V and J are TRBV11-2 and TRBJ2-7, with a weak D call TRBD1 (6 bases). The CDR3 loop spans 18 amino acids. The V end was cut by 0 bases, the J end by 0 bases, with 18 bases between. Germline CDR1 and CDR2: SGHAT and FQNNGV. The DNA of the CDR3 is TGTGCCAGCAGCTTAGAGGGACGTGGTGGACAGAGCTCCTACGAGCAGTACTTC. Translated, it gives CASSLEGRGGQSSYEQYF.

The chain carries TRBV5-1 and TRBJ1-2, with a weak D call TRBD1 (6 bases). Germline-derived CDR1 and CDR2 are SGHRS and YFSETQ. V was cut by 0 bases and J by 1 base, with 16 bases left in between. This CDR3 contains 17 residues. The CDR3 reads CASSLEAGVGINYGYTF. CDR3 sequence (DNA): TGCGCCAGCAGCTTGGAGGCAGGGGTGGGGATTAACTATGGCTACACCTTC.

The gene calls are TRBV27 and TRBJ1-2; 9 bases line up with TRBD1. With V trimmed by 6 bases and J by 1 base, 12 bases remained unmatched. The CDR3 length is 17 residues. Germline V lookup: CDR1 MNHEY, CDR2 SMNVEV (reference sequence). The CDR3 coding sequence is TGTGCCAGCAGAACAGGGGGCTCGCATTCCGATAACTATGGCTACACCTTC. Translation gives CASRTGGSHSDNYGYTF.

The V gene is TRBV18, the J gene TRBJ2-2; TRBD2 aligns across 7 bases. V trimming: 6 bases; J trimming: 7 bases; junction bases outside the gene matches: 11. CDR3 size: 15 residues. The germline V gene has CDR1 KGHSH and CDR2 LQKENI. The CDR3 DNA is TGTGCCAGCTCCCGCGCGGGAGTCCTAAGCGGGGAGCTGTTTTTT. It yields the protein CASSRAGVLSGELFF.